These T cell receptor beta chains were read from a single sample in a study of graft-versus-host responses after intestinal transplantation. The assay was immunoSEQ multiplex PCR, and TCRdb's table has in-frame clones only and misses some. The table has roughly 130,000 clones, about nine tenths seen once. These receptors' targets are unknown. Sequencing used unstimulated CD4+ T cells sorted from spleen or lymph node cells, obtained before intestinal transplant. The receptors were gathered from a human donor who received an intestinal transplant. The CDR3 runs from the conserved cysteine through the conserved F or W. The D gene is left open where the match is weak. Size is omitted from some rows. Given values are once, few, many or a class for expanded clones.

abundance: .
v_gene: TRBV11-2
j_gene: TRBJ1-5
d_gene: TRBD1
len: 16
CDR3aa: CASSLGSRGWNQPQHF
CDR3nt: TGTGCCAGCAGCTTAGGAAGCAGGGGGTGGAATCAGCCCCAGCATTTT

abundance: .
v_gene: TRBV9
j_gene: TRBJ1-2
d_gene: .
len: 14
CDR3aa: CASSPHRVRYGYTF
CDR3nt: TGTGCCAGCAGCCCCCACAGGGTACGCTATGGCTACACCTTC

abundance: .
v_gene: TRBV27
j_gene: TRBJ1-1
d_gene: TRBD1
len: 14
CDR3aa: CASSPGTGNTEAFF
CDR3nt: TGTGCCAGCAGTCCCGGGACAGGAAACACTGAAGCTTTCTTT

abundance: .
v_gene: TRBV29-1
j_gene: TRBJ2-1
d_gene: TRBD2
len: 16
CDR3aa: CSVIKPGLAIYNEQFF
CDR3nt: TGCAGCGTGATTAAACCGGGACTAGCGATTTACAATGAGCAGTTCTTC

abundance: .
v_gene: TRBV5-4
j_gene: TRBJ2-1
d_gene: .
len: 15
CDR3aa: CASSHLVQSYNEQFF
CDR3nt: TGTGCCAGCAGCCACCTAGTTCAATCCTACAATGAGCAGTTCTTC

abundance: .
v_gene: TRBV5-1
j_gene: TRBJ1-2
d_gene: .
len: 14
CDR3aa: CASSLVQGNYGYTF
CDR3nt: TGCGCCAGCAGCTTGGTACAGGGAAACTATGGCTACACCTTC

abundance: .
v_gene: TRBV6-1
j_gene: TRBJ2-3
d_gene: .
len: 15
CDR3aa: CASSALSASTDTQYF
CDR3nt: TGTGCCAGCAGTGCCCTCAGCGCTAGCACAGATACGCAGTATTTT

abundance: once
v_gene: TRBV9
j_gene: TRBJ1-4
d_gene: .
len: 16
CDR3aa: CASSVGRQGTNEKLFF
CDR3nt: TGTGCCAGCAGCGTAGGGCGGCAAGGAACTAATGAAAAACTGTTTTTT

abundance: .
v_gene: TRBV29-1
j_gene: TRBJ2-7
d_gene: TRBD1
len: 13
CDR3aa: CSVRTGGFYEQYF
CDR3nt: TGCAGCGTGCGGACAGGGGGCTTCTACGAGCAGTACTTC

abundance: .
v_gene: TRBV14
j_gene: TRBJ1-2
d_gene: .
len: 15
CDR3aa: CASSRQRPPLRGYTF
CDR3nt: TGTGCCAGCAGCCGCCAGAGACCTCCTTTACGGGGCTACACCTTC

abundance: .
v_gene: TRBV28
j_gene: TRBJ1-1
d_gene: .
len: 14
CDR3aa: CASSTGEMNTEAFF
CDR3nt: TGTGCCAGCTCCACGGGAGAAATGAACACTGAAGCTTTCTTT

abundance: .
v_gene: TRBV19
j_gene: TRBJ2-7
d_gene: TRBD1
len: 13
CDR3aa: CASSQHRGNEQYF
CDR3nt: TGTGCCAGTAGTCAGCACAGGGGAAACGAGCAGTACTTC

abundance: once
v_gene: TRBV7-3
j_gene: TRBJ2-5
d_gene: .
len: 14
CDR3aa: CASSLGGRAETQYF
CDR3nt: TGTGCCAGCAGCTTGGGCGGCAGGGCTGAGACCCAGTACTTC

abundance: .
v_gene: TRBV6-1
j_gene: TRBJ2-7
d_gene: TRBD2
len: 17
CDR3aa: CASSELGGSYSSYEQYF
CDR3nt: TGTGCCAGCAGTGAATTGGGCGGGAGTTACTCCTCCTACGAGCAGTACTTC

abundance: .
v_gene: TRBV18
j_gene: TRBJ1-4
d_gene: TRBD1
len: 14
CDR3aa: CASSPGTAREKLFF
CDR3nt: TGTGCCAGCTCACCTGGGACAGCCAGAGAAAAACTGTTTTTT

abundance: once
v_gene: TRBV19
j_gene: TRBJ2-3
d_gene: .
len: 15
CDR3aa: CASSIGSPSTDTQYF
CDR3nt: TGTGCCAGTAGTATTGGAAGCCCAAGCACAGATACGCAGTATTTT

abundance: .
v_gene: TRBV19
j_gene: TRBJ2-7
d_gene: .
len: 14
CDR3aa: CASSIKGGSYEQYF
CDR3nt: TGTGCCAGTAGTATTAAGGGTGGCTCCTACGAGCAGTACTTC

abundance: .
v_gene: TRBV27
j_gene: TRBJ2-1
d_gene: .
len: 11
CDR3aa: CASSTPFQQFF
CDR3nt: TGTGCCAGCAGTACCCCTTTTCAGCAGTTCTTC

abundance: .
v_gene: TRBV11-2
j_gene: TRBJ2-4
d_gene: .
len: 12
CDR3aa: CASSSDWDIQYF
CDR3nt: TGTGCCAGCAGCTCCGATTGGGACATTCAGTACTTC

abundance: .
v_gene: TRBV14
j_gene: TRBJ2-1
d_gene: .
len: 12
CDR3aa: CASSHLKQEQFF
CDR3nt: TGTGCCAGCAGCCACCTGAAACAAGAGCAGTTCTTC

abundance: .
v_gene: TRBV6-5
j_gene: TRBJ1-4
d_gene: .
len: 14
CDR3aa: CASSETVFNEKLFF
CDR3nt: TGTGCCAGCAGTGAAACAGTTTTTAATGAAAAACTGTTTTTT

abundance: .
v_gene: TRBV28
j_gene: TRBJ2-7
d_gene: .
len: 15
CDR3aa: CASSLSRLSSYEQYF
CDR3nt: TGTGCCAGCAGTTTATCACGTTTGAGCTCCTACGAGCAGTACTTC

abundance: .
v_gene: TRBV9
j_gene: TRBJ1-4
d_gene: .
len: 14
CDR3aa: CASSVDSHNEKLFF
CDR3nt: TGTGCCAGCAGCGTGGACAGCCATAATGAAAAACTGTTTTTT

abundance: .
v_gene: TRBV5-5
j_gene: TRBJ1-2
d_gene: .
len: 12
CDR3aa: CASSLEGYGYTF
CDR3nt: TGTGCCAGCAGCTTGGAAGGCTATGGCTACACCTTC